This T cell receptor (beta chain) was identified during a study of T-cell reconstitution after alpha-beta-depleted transplantation in children. Unique molecular identifiers were built into the TCRbeta library. TCRdb itself ran the PCR reads through MiXCR, one entry per CDR3 protein. Among around 670,000 distinct CDR3 sequences, roughly 14% were seen once, and the ten largest hold about 0.77%. This CDR3 has 15 residues. CDR1 and CDR2 (germline): SGHDN, FVKESK. Unmatched junction bases numbered 6, after V lost 4 bases and J lost 5 bases. This sequence joins TRBV14 and TRBJ2-1, with 9 bases lining up with TRBD2. The clonotype comes from a girl aged 2-10 years with congenital amegakaryocytic thrombocytopenia, due to receive a stem cell transplant. The sample was PBMCs, taken before TCRalphabeta/CD19-depleted stem cell transplant. This CDR3 reads CASSPSGGSHNEQFF. CDR3 nucleotides: TGTGCCAGCAGCCCAAGCGGGGGGAGCCACAATGAGCAGTTCTTC.